The rows below give T cell receptor beta chains drawn from one sample of a study of blood T cell repertoires in COVID-19. The assay was immunoSEQ multiplex PCR, and TCRdb's table has in-frame clones only and misses some. The sample yields around 330,000 clones, roughly 90% seen once. Input material: PBMCs or T cells enriched from blood (not recorded which). These receptors were obtained from a man between 60 and 75 years old who had recovered from COVID-19. Each CDR3 is given with its conserved first and last residue. The D gene is left open where the match is weak. Size is stated for part of the rows, as once, few or many counts, or as a class when the clone is expanded.

j_call | v_call | d_call | clone_size | cdr3_aa | cdr3_nt
TRBJ1-5 | TRBV7-9 | NA | NA | CASSLPSADQPQHF | TGTGCCAGCAGCTTACCCTCCGCAGATCAGCCCCAGCATTTT
TRBJ1-4 | TRBV9 | TRBD1 | NA | CASSVADRAKLFF | TGTGCCAGCAGCGTGGCAGACAGGGCGAAACTGTTTTTT
TRBJ2-5 | TRBV7-9 | NA | NA | CASSLVDLQETQYF | TGTGCCAGCAGCTTAGTAGATCTCCAAGAGACCCAGTACTTC
TRBJ2-1 | TRBV7-7 | TRBD1 | NA | CASSPDRGRNNEQFF | TGTGCTAGCAGCCCGGACAGGGGCCGCAACAATGAGCAGTTCTTC
TRBJ1-4 | TRBV19 | NA | NA | CASRLSGHGEKLFF | TGTGCCAGTAGACTATCGGGTCATGGGGAAAAACTGTTTTTT
TRBJ1-2 | TRBV5-4 | TRBD1 | NA | CASRQPGQGYGYTF | TGTGCCAGCAGGCAACCGGGACAGGGGTACGGCTACACCTTC
TRBJ1-5 | TRBV28 | NA | NA | CASRFRGHQHF | TGTGCCAGCAGGTTTCGAGGGCACCAGCATTTT
TRBJ2-5 | TRBV5-1 | NA | NA | CASSLSSAQETQYF | TGCGCCAGCAGCTTGTCTAGCGCACAAGAGACCCAGTACTTC
TRBJ2-2 | TRBV12-3/TRBV12-4 | NA | NA | CASSSSTGELFF | TGTGCCAGCAGCTCTTCCACCGGGGAGCTGTTTTTT
TRBJ2-2 | TRBV24-1 | NA | NA | CATSSRGSLLNTGELFF | TGTGCCACCAGTTCCCGGGGGTCACTCCTGAACACCGGGGAGCTGTTTTTT
TRBJ1-4 | TRBV23-1 | NA | NA | CASSHSVGRINEKLFF | TGCGCCAGCAGTCACTCCGTAGGGAGAATTAATGAAAAACTGTTTTTT
TRBJ1-2 | TRBV28 | NA | NA | CASSSTGENYGYTF | TGTGCCAGCAGTTCGACAGGAGAAAACTATGGCTACACCTTC
TRBJ1-2 | TRBV20-1 | NA | once | CSVEGNYGYTF | TGCAGTGTGGAGGGGAACTATGGCTACACCTTC
TRBJ2-1 | TRBV30 | TRBD2 | once | CAWTSGGSSYNEQFF | TGTGCCTGGACTAGCGGGGGGAGCTCCTACAATGAGCAGTTCTTC
TRBJ1-5 | TRBV7-2 | NA | NA | CASSSVGGENQPQHF | TGTGCCAGCAGCTCGGTAGGGGGAGAGAATCAGCCCCAGCATTTT
TRBJ1-2 | TRBV15 | TRBD1 | NA | CATSRDLAGTGGYGYTF | TGTGCCACCAGCAGAGATCTGGCCGGGACAGGGGGTTATGGCTACACCTTC
TRBJ2-1 | TRBV3-1/TRBV3-2 | TRBD2 | NA | CASSHSSGRARQFF | TGTGCCAGCAGCCATTCTAGCGGGAGGGCCAGGCAGTTCTTC
TRBJ1-5 | TRBV19 | NA | NA | CASSIGPLRRGGQPQHF | TGTGCCAGTAGTATAGGGCCTCTTAGACGGGGGGGACAGCCCCAGCATTTT
TRBJ2-3 | TRBV19 | NA | NA | CASSIGGHTDTQYF | TGTGCCAGTAGTATAGGGGGGCATACAGATACGCAGTATTTT
TRBJ2-2 | TRBV9 | NA | NA | CASRPDSAVNTGELFF | TGTGCCAGCAGACCAGACAGTGCGGTGAACACCGGGGAGCTGTTTTTT
TRBJ1-5 | TRBV6-6 | NA | NA | CASSYPRDTSNQPQHF | TGTGCCAGCAGTTACCCCCGGGACACCAGCAATCAGCCCCAGCATTTT
TRBJ1-4 | TRBV5-1 | NA | NA | CASSRGGATNEKLFF | TGCGCCAGCAGCCGAGGAGGTGCAACTAATGAAAAACTGTTTTTT
TRBJ2-7 | TRBV3-1/TRBV3-2 | NA | once | CASSQEIPSGEQYF | TGTGCCAGCAGCCAAGAAATCCCTTCGGGCGAGCAGTACTTC
TRBJ2-7 | TRBV6-2/TRBV6-3 | NA | NA | CASSWTRSSYEQYF | TGTGCCAGCAGTTGGACACGAAGCTCCTACGAGCAGTACTTC
TRBJ2-2 | TRBV7-9 | TRBD1 | NA | CASSAAGTGGRTGELFF | TGTGCCAGCAGCGCAGCCGGGACAGGGGGCAGGACCGGGGAGCTGTTTTTT
TRBJ1-2 | TRBV11-3 | NA | once | CASSLGHNYGYTF | TGTGCCAGCAGCCTGGGACATAACTATGGCTACACCTTC
TRBJ2-5 | TRBV19 | NA | NA | CATQGIVETQYF | TGTGCCACCCAGGGAATCGTCGAGACCCAGTACTTC
TRBJ2-7 | TRBV9 | TRBD2 | NA | CASSPGGSSYEQYF | TGTGCCAGCAGCCCCGGGGGGAGTTCCTACGAGCAGTACTTC
TRBJ1-1 | TRBV27 | NA | once | CASTGQGNTEAFF | TGTGCCAGCACTGGACAAGGTAACACTGAAGCTTTCTTT
TRBJ1-1 | TRBV5-1 | NA | NA | CASSLQVMNTEAFF | TGCGCCAGCAGCTTACAGGTCATGAACACTGAAGCTTTCTTT
TRBJ1-1 | TRBV12-3/TRBV12-4 | NA | NA | CASSLTMNTEAFF | TGTGCCAGCAGCTTGACAATGAACACTGAAGCTTTCTTT
TRBJ2-5 | TRBV15 | NA | NA | CATSRLGGNQETQYF | TGTGCCACCAGCAGATTAGGGGGAAACCAAGAGACCCAGTACTTC
TRBJ2-5 | TRBV19 | TRBD1 | once | CASSEQGYETQYF | TGTGCCAGTAGTGAACAGGGGTACGAGACCCAGTACTTC
TRBJ2-7 | TRBV5-1 | NA | NA | CASSLEGSGRSYEQYF | TGCGCCAGCAGCTTGGAGGGTAGCGGACGCTCCTACGAGCAGTACTTC
TRBJ2-5 | TRBV5-1 | NA | NA | CASSFSTRGKETQYF | TGCGCCAGCAGCTTTAGCACCCGGGGTAAAGAGACCCAGTACTTC
TRBJ1-1 | TRBV12-3/TRBV12-4 | NA | NA | CASSKQVNTEAFF | TGTGCCAGCAGCAAACAGGTCAACACTGAAGCTTTCTTT
TRBJ1-4 | TRBV7-2 | NA | NA | CASSLDSRGAEKLFF | TGTGCCAGCAGCCTAGACAGTCGGGGGGCTGAAAAACTGTTTTTT
TRBJ1-1 | TRBV29-1 | NA | NA | CSVEGQTNTEAFF | TGCAGCGTTGAAGGACAGACGAACACTGAAGCTTTCTTT
TRBJ2-1 | TRBV2 | NA | NA | CASSGSGVRSYNEQFF | TGTGCCAGCAGTGGTTCAGGGGTCCGATCCTACAATGAGCAGTTCTTC
TRBJ1-4 | TRBV23-1 | TRBD1 | NA | CASSPKGARDEKLFF | TGCGCCAGCAGTCCGAAGGGGGCGCGGGATGAAAAACTGTTTTTT
TRBJ1-3 | TRBV30 | TRBD1 | NA | CAWSRQGSGNTIYF | TGTGCCTGGTCAAGACAGGGCTCTGGAAACACCATATATTTT
TRBJ2-3 | TRBV3-1/TRBV3-2 | TRBD2 | NA | CASSQDPLAGVRDTQYF | TGTGCCAGCAGCCAAGATCCCCTAGCGGGGGTGAGAGATACGCAGTATTTT
TRBJ2-1 | TRBV24-1 | TRBD2 | NA | CATSDPATSGSYYNEQFF | TGTGCCACCAGTGACCCTGCGACTAGCGGGAGTTACTACAATGAGCAGTTCTTC
TRBJ2-1 | TRBV18 | NA | NA | CASSLGPGNEQFF | TGTGCCAGCTCACTAGGTCCGGGCAATGAGCAGTTCTTC
TRBJ2-7 | TRBV27 | TRBD1 | NA | CASSFSSGGSYEQYF | TGTGCCAGCAGTTTTTCGTCAGGGGGCTCCTACGAGCAGTACTTC
TRBJ1-2 | TRBV18 | NA | NA | CASTKGVGYTF | TGTGCCAGCACTAAGGGGGTTGGCTACACCTTC
TRBJ1-1 | TRBV4-3 | TRBD1 | few | CASSRSGTANTEAFF | TGCGCCAGCAGCCGATCCGGGACAGCGAACACTGAAGCTTTCTTT
TRBJ2-2 | TRBV7-2 | TRBD1 | NA | CASSLRQGNTGELFF | TGTGCCAGCAGCCTACGACAGGGGAACACCGGGGAGCTGTTTTTT
TRBJ1-1 | TRBV5-6 | NA | NA | CASSFLYTEAFF | TGTGCCAGCAGTTTTCTTTACACTGAAGCTTTCTTT
TRBJ2-3 | TRBV4-1 | TRBD2 | NA | CASSQVSGRLAEKDTQYF | TGCGCCAGCAGCCAAGTTAGCGGTCGACTAGCGGAGAAGGATACGCAGTATTTT
TRBJ1-1 | TRBV11-2 | NA | NA | CASSLYLADSAFF | TGTGCCAGCAGCTTATATCTCGCCGATAGCGCTTTCTTT
TRBJ2-2 | TRBV5-1 | NA | once | CASSPGPNTGELFF | TGCGCCAGCAGTCCGGGTCCGAACACCGGGGAGCTGTTTTTT
TRBJ1-2 | TRBV9 | TRBD1 | NA | CASSVRGTAFGGYTF | TGTGCCAGCAGCGTCCGCGGGACAGCTTTCGGGGGCTACACCTTC
TRBJ2-1 | TRBV7-9 | TRBD2 | NA | CASSKTSSGRANEQFF | TGTGCCAGCAGCAAGACCTCTAGCGGGAGGGCCAATGAGCAGTTCTTC
TRBJ2-7 | TRBV7-8 | NA | NA | CASSFGLFYEQYF | TGTGCCAGCAGCTTTGGCCTTTTCTACGAGCAGTACTTC